The text below deals with one T cell receptor beta chain. Which antigen it targets is not known. No quality values exist for individual bases; no much larger clone is one base distant. The library was built by means of the immunoSEQ multiplex PCR assay. For the multiplex PCR, a mixture combining 60 forward primers for TCR Vbeta segments and 13 reverse primers for TCR Jbeta segments was used. A multiplex PCR assay on genomic DNA amplified the CDR3 region of rearranged TCR beta genes. On the Illumina HiSeq System, the amplified TCR beta libraries were sequenced as 87-base-pair reads. The original pipeline was this. Across the 700 or so repertoires, a later analysis counted around 80 million unique TCR beta chains, 8.5 million to 12 million of which were shared by at least two donors. To remove PCR and sequencing errors, raw reads were error-corrected and collapsed into unique sequences using a nearest-neighbor algorithm that merged closely related sequences. To assign V, D and J gene segments, CDR3 sequences were aligned to IMGT reference sequences. Each retained sequence needed at least a six-nucleotide match to both a V gene segment and a J gene segment. Rearrangements were classified as productive when the CDR3 lacked stop codons and remained in frame with V and J, and all other rearrangements were classified as non-productive. CDR3 was defined according to IMGT convention as the region running from the second conserved V-encoded cysteine to the conserved J-encoded phenylalanine. The earlier analysis of approximately 590 of the donors excluded any sequence lacking an unambiguous match to a single V gene segment. An earlier analysis of approximately 590 of the donors called V segments functional above 56.7% productive rearrangements and segregating when the between-donor standard deviation exceeded 5%. A statistical classification framework was built for diagnosing cytomegalovirus status from the catalog of TCR beta chain sequences. V and J gene assignment, in a later analysis, came from comparing TCR nucleotide sequences with IMGT/GENE-DB human TR gene sequences. In a later analysis, CDR3 sequences and most-parsimonious VDJ recombination scenarios were assigned using the TCRdist pipeline. In a later analysis, each TCR beta chain was defined by its CDR3 amino acid sequence together with its V-gene family, and reads without a unique V-gene family were excluded. As a way to deal with suspected cross-contamination and a sequencing artifact, a later analysis dropped hundreds of nucleotide sequences that were highly shared and had low generation probability. In a later analysis, a clonal expansion index was calculated for each public chain from normalized within-repertoire ranks of inferred template counts. A later analysis computed generation probabilities with a VDJ recombination model fitted to out-of-frame rearrangements, and checked the results against IGoR. In a later analysis, TCR-TCR, TCR-HLA and TCR-CMV co-occurrence was scored with hypergeometric tests, and a repertoire-size bias correction was applied to TCR pairs. In a later analysis, false discovery rates were estimated by permuting HLA or CMV assignments 20 times. In a later analysis, co-occurring TCRs were grouped using DBSCAN, and TCRdist sequence similarity was added for clustering within HLA-allele-positive subsets. Co-occurrence clustering excluded repertoires with fewer than 30,000 or more than 120,000 public chains, plus five with anomalous nucleotide sharing. The source is immuneACCESS, and TCRdb retained only in-frame sequences with V and J called. Part of the clones is not carried over; for the studies checked, unresolved V genes explain less than half of this, and the remainder is unexplained. V, J and clone size are taken as reported in that table, and D and trimming were inferred from the DNA itself. The sample has tens of thousands of clones on record, around 40% of them singletons. The ten largest account for just under 2% of the sample.

From cysteine to phenylalanine, the CDR3 is 16 amino acids long. The retained sequence is limited to the CDR3, 48 bases, with the frame set at the first base. Looking up the germline V gene (reference sequence) yields CDR1 LNHDA and CDR2 SQIVND. V and J are trimmed by 3 bases and 5 bases, and the gene matches miss 9 bases of the junction. The cohort comprised some 730 healthy bone marrow donors. Cohort members were all nominally healthy when sampled, although unrecorded immune exposures were likely present. The donor was CMV seronegative and belonged to the group of around 350 seronegative cohort members. Every donor gave a peripheral blood sample, and the peripheral blood mononuclear cells from that sample were used for TCR beta sequencing. Genomic DNA was extracted from the blood cell samples with the Qiagen DNeasy Blood Extraction Kit. The sample is drawn from a study of cytomegalovirus exposure and HLA in healthy donors (dated by TCRdb to 2016 to 2017). The study in broad terms: According to an earlier analysis of 587 of the donors, 150 million to 200 million T cells yielded approximately 120 million unique TCR beta sequences and about 300 Gb of sequence data. All discovery cohort repertoires had been generated on a single sequencing platform. An early release that covered about 600 HLA-typed donors contained about 300 gigabases of sequencing data and 70 million to 100 million unique TCR sequences. Four to six DR-DQ haplotypes were handled as single units for association and clustering, since linkage in the cohort was strong. Among almost 400 genotyped donors of the cohort, an average of 235,054 unique TCR beta nucleotide sequences were sequenced per donor, around 20% of them non-productive. Donor age, sex, ethnicity and CMV serostatus were collected together with the repertoire data. Using immunosequencing, the study profiled T cell repertoires from roughly 650 subjects and related those repertoires to cytomegalovirus serostatus. In addition to the first cohort of around 670 subjects, a separate validation cohort of over 90 different subjects was used. A later genetic analysis used genome-wide SNP genotypes for about 65% of the roughly 700 donors, treating that subset as a discovery cohort. In an earlier analysis of 500 to 650 of the donors, high-throughput TCR beta sequencing was used to judge whether each TCR beta V gene segment behaved as functional or pseudogenic. Both class I and class II loci were covered by HLA typing, at four-digit resolution. Rather than using new phenotypic data, the later analysis identified candidate immune exposures from TCR beta sequences and from how often those sequences occurred across donors. The study aimed to test whether signatures of past pathogen exposure could be identified by cataloging public T cell receptors. A later analysis re-analyzed previously published TCR beta repertoires from hundreds of donors and added high-resolution HLA genotyping to study TCR occurrence patterns. Typing coverage varied by locus: roughly 620-640 donors for A, B, C, DRB1 and DQB1; more than 500 for DQA1; around 610 for DPA1; around 490 for DPB1. The study combined high-throughput TCR immunosequencing, statistical association of individual TCRs with disease status, and machine learning to predict cytomegalovirus infection status. Among the approximately 400 genotyped donors, approximately 77% belonged to the genetic ancestry cluster associated with self-reported Caucasian donors. Points the paper makes about the study in general: Cytomegalovirus status was reported to be diagnosed by the classifier with high specificity and sensitivity in both the original and validation cohorts. Compared with the 666-donor mean, donors in an Asian-associated ancestry cluster had fewer N-insertions in productive TCRs, according to a later genetic analysis. In an earlier analysis of around 500 of the donors, most TCR beta V segments appeared in productive rearrangements about 87% or about 30% of the time, broadly matching IMGT annotations. While some public TCRs were present in many individuals, most TCR sequences turned up only very rarely across donors. A total of about 180 TCR beta chains were listed by the study as associated with cytomegalovirus. Correlated functional status among segregating V segments might reflect linkage disequilibrium, but an unknown experimental factor could not be ruled out. In a later analysis, most CMV-associated TCR beta chains were found to appear HLA-restricted, with HLA associations seemingly driven largely by CMV exposure. In a later analysis, TCR association rates were found to vary across HLA loci, with the most associated TCRs seen for DRB1 alleles and the fewest for HLA-C alleles. An association between a missense DCLRE1C variant and V-gene and J-gene trimming of TCR beta chains was found in a later genetic analysis and replicated in an independent cohort. In a later analysis, HLA-associated TCR beta chains showed more clonal expansion and lower generation probabilities than non-associated chains that were equally common. Roughly uniform sequencing depth across donors was assumed in presence/absence analyses, although this assumption may not hold. In a later analysis, several top co-occurrence clusters were reported to appear linked to parvovirus B19, influenza, CMV and Epstein-Barr virus. When HLA alleles, especially DR and DQ, strongly co-occurred, TCR associations were difficult to assign to individual alleles. This cohort had only TCR beta chains sequenced, and the lack of alpha or paired-chain data limited which features could be detected. Because HLA typing was missing for some donors at each locus, association tests included only the typed subset. Because counts were too low, some 17 rarely observed V segments, including chromosome 9 orphons, were left out of the earlier analysis of a few hundred of the donors. Some IMGT-functional V segments, including TRBV6-2 and TRBV6-3, could not be told apart with the 87-base-pair reads, so those segments were excluded. A few of the identified cytomegalovirus-associated TCR beta chains were confirmed in vitro to be specific for cytomegalovirus antigens. The authors suggested that the approach could potentially be extended to other disease states and immunological phenotypes. The only immune exposure information available for the cohort was CMV serostatus. A later analysis associated 15,000 to 20,000 TCR beta sequences with specific HLA alleles at a false discovery rate of 0.05. A further reported finding was that TCR beta sequences accurately predicted the HLA-A and HLA-B alleles for most subjects in the first cohort. A cluster of highly shared sequence variants was judged likely to be a technical artifact of the sequencing pipeline.

The specimen was PBMCs. This clonotype was sampled from a woman aged 45-65 years in good health and CMV-seronegative. The rearrangement joined TRBV19 to TRBJ1-5, and 8 junction bases match TRBD1. Here the CDR3 is given as CASSMGQGALYQPQHF. The DNA is as follows: TGTGCCAGTAGTATGGGCCAGGGGGCCCTATATCAGCCCCAGCATTTT.